These T cell receptor beta chains were read from a single sample in a study of blood T cell repertoires in COVID-19. Sequenced by immunoSEQ multiplex PCR; TCRdb stores in-frame clones only, minus some. The profile covers around 170,000 clones, with approximately 80% appearing a single time and under 15% taken by the ten largest. Sequenced input: PBMCs or T cells enriched from blood (not recorded which). The receptors here all came from a man in his 60s who had been exposed to COVID-19. Each CDR3 is given with its conserved first and last residue. A D gene is named only where the DNA matches it firmly. Clone size is stated in some rows and not others, as once, few, many or a class when expanded.

D gene: -; clone size: few; V gene: TRBV7-2; J gene: TRBJ1-6; CDR3 length: 15; CDR3 protein: CASSNTGGYNSPLHF; CDR3 DNA: TGTGCCAGCAGTAATACCGGCGGTTATAATTCACCCCTCCACTTT
D gene: TRBD1; clone size: -; V gene: TRBV7-9; J gene: TRBJ1-1; CDR3 length: 15; CDR3 protein: CASSSTRGTVGEAFF; CDR3 DNA: TGTGCCAGCAGCTCCACCCGGGGGACAGTAGGTGAAGCTTTCTTT
D gene: -; clone size: -; V gene: TRBV5-6; J gene: TRBJ2-7; CDR3 length: 14; CDR3 protein: CASSLGPSPYEQYF; CDR3 DNA: TGTGCCAGCAGCTTGGGGCCTTCCCCCTACGAGCAGTACTTC
D gene: -; clone size: -; V gene: TRBV19; J gene: TRBJ1-5; CDR3 length: 13; CDR3 protein: CASSPGVRQPQHF; CDR3 DNA: TGTGCCAGTAGTCCAGGGGTACGGCAGCCCCAGCATTTT
D gene: TRBD1; clone size: -; V gene: TRBV29-1; J gene: TRBJ1-4; CDR3 length: 15; CDR3 protein: CSVSLGTATNEKLFF; CDR3 DNA: TGCAGCGTTTCCCTGGGGACAGCAACTAATGAAAAACTGTTTTTT
D gene: -; clone size: -; V gene: TRBV7-2; J gene: TRBJ2-2; CDR3 length: 16; CDR3 protein: CASSLVGGENTGELFF; CDR3 DNA: TGTGCCAGCAGTTTGGTAGGGGGAGAGAACACCGGGGAGCTGTTTTTT
D gene: -; clone size: few; V gene: TRBV18; J gene: TRBJ2-7; CDR3 length: 13; CDR3 protein: CASSPGLHYEQYF; CDR3 DNA: TGTGCCAGCTCACCGGGACTTCACTACGAGCAGTACTTC
D gene: TRBD2; clone size: -; V gene: TRBV7-2; J gene: TRBJ2-7; CDR3 length: 17; CDR3 protein: CASSLGTSGSFPYEQYF; CDR3 DNA: TGTGCCAGCAGCTTAGGGACTAGCGGGAGTTTTCCCTACGAGCAGTACTTC
D gene: TRBD1; clone size: -; V gene: TRBV6-5; J gene: TRBJ1-5; CDR3 length: 13; CDR3 protein: CANRQGINQPQHF; CDR3 DNA: TGTGCCAATCGACAGGGAATCAATCAGCCCCAGCATTTT
D gene: -; clone size: -; V gene: TRBV11-2; J gene: TRBJ2-1; CDR3 length: 19; CDR3 protein: CASSLRSPRREPTPNEQFF; CDR3 DNA: TGTGCCAGCAGCTTACGATCCCCTCGCCGGGAACCCACCCCCAATGAGCAGTTCTTC
D gene: TRBD1; clone size: -; V gene: TRBV11-3; J gene: TRBJ1-2; CDR3 length: 13; CDR3 protein: CASSPRGWYGYTF; CDR3 DNA: TGTGCCAGCAGCCCCAGGGGGTGGTATGGCTACACCTTC
D gene: TRBD1; clone size: -; V gene: TRBV7-8; J gene: TRBJ1-2; CDR3 length: 17; CDR3 protein: CASSQIGRDRVFDGYTF; CDR3 DNA: TGTGCCAGCAGCCAGATCGGGAGGGACAGGGTTTTCGATGGCTACACCTTC
D gene: TRBD1; clone size: -; V gene: TRBV11-3; J gene: TRBJ1-1; CDR3 length: 16; CDR3 protein: CASSLSTGTGGTEAFF; CDR3 DNA: TGTGCCAGCAGCTTGTCGACCGGGACAGGGGGCACTGAAGCTTTCTTT
D gene: TRBD2; clone size: once; V gene: TRBV2; J gene: TRBJ2-1; CDR3 length: 15; CDR3 protein: CASSEPGLAGVEQFF; CDR3 DNA: TGTGCCAGCAGTGAACCGGGACTAGCGGGAGTTGAGCAGTTCTTC
D gene: TRBD2; clone size: -; V gene: TRBV4-1; J gene: TRBJ2-1; CDR3 length: 16; CDR3 protein: CASSQGLAGDVNEQFF; CDR3 DNA: TGCGCCAGCAGCCAAGGGCTAGCGGGAGATGTAAATGAGCAGTTCTTC
D gene: TRBD1; clone size: -; V gene: TRBV6-2/TRBV6-3; J gene: TRBJ1-2; CDR3 length: 15; CDR3 protein: CASSQRDRPNYGYTF; CDR3 DNA: TGTGCCAGCAGCCAACGGGACAGACCTAACTATGGCTACACCTTC
D gene: -; clone size: few; V gene: TRBV6-4; J gene: TRBJ1-2; CDR3 length: 15; CDR3 protein: CASSDTLQGWNGYTF; CDR3 DNA: TGTGCCAGCAGTGACACCTTGCAGGGATGGAATGGCTACACCTTC
D gene: TRBD2; clone size: -; V gene: TRBV28; J gene: TRBJ2-1; CDR3 length: 14; CDR3 protein: CASSLLTSFNEQFF; CDR3 DNA: TGTGCCAGCAGTTTATTGACTAGCTTTAATGAGCAGTTCTTC
D gene: TRBD1; clone size: -; V gene: TRBV24-1; J gene: TRBJ1-2; CDR3 length: 15; CDR3 protein: CATSASDRNDDGYTF; CDR3 DNA: TGTGCCACCAGTGCCTCGGACAGGAATGACGATGGCTACACCTTC
D gene: TRBD1; clone size: -; V gene: TRBV12-5; J gene: TRBJ1-4; CDR3 length: 15; CDR3 protein: CASVEDRQGNEKLFF; CDR3 DNA: TGTGCTAGTGTCGAGGACCGACAGGGTAATGAAAAACTGTTTTTT
D gene: -; clone size: -; V gene: TRBV9; J gene: TRBJ2-7; CDR3 length: 15; CDR3 protein: CASSVAERATYEQYF; CDR3 DNA: TGTGCCAGCAGCGTAGCAGAGCGGGCAACCTACGAGCAGTACTTC
D gene: TRBD2; clone size: few; V gene: TRBV4-3; J gene: TRBJ2-2; CDR3 length: 16; CDR3 protein: CASSQVAGAGTGELFF; CDR3 DNA: TGCGCCAGCAGCCAGGTAGCGGGAGCAGGCACCGGGGAGCTGTTTTTT
D gene: -; clone size: few; V gene: TRBV5-1; J gene: TRBJ2-7; CDR3 length: 13; CDR3 protein: CASSLDRPHEQYF; CDR3 DNA: TGCGCCAGCAGCTTGGACAGGCCCCACGAGCAGTACTTC
D gene: -; clone size: -; V gene: TRBV10-2; J gene: TRBJ1-1; CDR3 length: 14; CDR3 protein: CASSEPGSFSEAFF; CDR3 DNA: TGCGCCAGCAGTGAGCCGGGGTCCTTTAGTGAAGCTTTCTTT
D gene: TRBD2; clone size: -; V gene: TRBV7-8; J gene: TRBJ2-1; CDR3 length: 19; CDR3 protein: CASSLYVPSGTPSYNEQFF; CDR3 DNA: TGTGCCAGCAGCTTATATGTCCCTAGCGGGACCCCATCCTACAATGAGCAGTTCTTC
D gene: -; clone size: -; V gene: TRBV18; J gene: TRBJ1-1; CDR3 length: 13; CDR3 protein: CASSQTGNTEAFF; CDR3 DNA: TGTGCCAGCTCTCAGACAGGGAACACTGAAGCTTTCTTT
D gene: -; clone size: -; V gene: TRBV11-1; J gene: TRBJ2-7; CDR3 length: 15; CDR3 protein: CASSLVAPVSYEQYF; CDR3 DNA: TGTGCCAGCAGCTTAGTAGCCCCCGTCTCCTACGAGCAGTACTTC
D gene: -; clone size: -; V gene: TRBV27; J gene: TRBJ2-1; CDR3 length: 16; CDR3 protein: CASSPSTLLNRNEQFF; CDR3 DNA: TGTGCCAGCAGTCCCTCGACTCTCTTGAACCGCAATGAGCAGTTCTTC
D gene: -; clone size: -; V gene: TRBV6-5; J gene: TRBJ1-5; CDR3 length: 14; CDR3 protein: CASSQSLGNQPQHF; CDR3 DNA: TGTGCCAGCAGTCAGTCTTTGGGCAATCAGCCCCAGCATTTT
D gene: -; clone size: -; V gene: TRBV19; J gene: TRBJ2-7; CDR3 length: 16; CDR3 protein: CASSISITSRTYEQYF; CDR3 DNA: TGTGCCAGTAGTATTAGTATCACTAGCAGGACCTACGAGCAGTACTTC
D gene: TRBD2; clone size: -; V gene: TRBV24-1; J gene: TRBJ2-1; CDR3 length: 16; CDR3 protein: CATSRSGRAPYNEQFF; CDR3 DNA: TGTGCCACCAGTAGGAGCGGGAGGGCCCCCTACAATGAGCAGTTCTTC
D gene: TRBD2; clone size: -; V gene: TRBV3-1/TRBV3-2; J gene: TRBJ2-3; CDR3 length: 16; CDR3 protein: CASSLNLAGGPDTQYF; CDR3 DNA: TGTGCCAGCAGCCTCAATCTAGCGGGAGGGCCGGATACGCAGTATTTT
D gene: -; clone size: few; V gene: TRBV12-3/TRBV12-4; J gene: TRBJ2-2; CDR3 length: 13; CDR3 protein: CASSLSEGGELFF; CDR3 DNA: TGTGCCAGCAGTTTAAGTGAGGGTGGGGAGCTGTTTTTT
D gene: TRBD1; clone size: -; V gene: TRBV19; J gene: TRBJ1-5; CDR3 length: 15; CDR3 protein: CASTGTGESNQPQHF; CDR3 DNA: TGTGCCAGTACCGGGACAGGGGAGAGCAATCAGCCCCAGCATTTT
D gene: -; clone size: -; V gene: TRBV21-1; J gene: TRBJ2-7; CDR3 length: 14; CDR3 protein: CASSNRRGRYEQYF; CDR3 DNA: TGTGCCAGCAGCAACAGGAGGGGTCGGTACGAGCAGTACTTC
D gene: TRBD1; clone size: -; V gene: TRBV5-1; J gene: TRBJ1-4; CDR3 length: 15; CDR3 protein: CASSLRTGGGEKLFF; CDR3 DNA: TGCGCCAGCAGCTTGAGAACAGGGGGTGGTGAAAAACTGTTTTTT
D gene: -; clone size: -; V gene: TRBV7-2; J gene: TRBJ1-2; CDR3 length: 14; CDR3 protein: CASSSRSRGNGYTF; CDR3 DNA: TGTGCCAGCAGCTCCCGCTCACGAGGGAATGGCTACACCTTC
D gene: -; clone size: once; V gene: TRBV5-1; J gene: TRBJ2-7; CDR3 length: 14; CDR3 protein: CASSLVQGPYEQYF; CDR3 DNA: TGCGCCAGCAGCTTGGTCCAGGGGCCCTACGAGCAGTACTTC
D gene: -; clone size: -; V gene: TRBV5-1; J gene: TRBJ2-3; CDR3 length: 14; CDR3 protein: CASSSDQGSDTQYF; CDR3 DNA: TGCGCCAGCAGCTCGGACCAGGGGTCAGATACGCAGTATTTT
D gene: TRBD2; clone size: few; V gene: TRBV19; J gene: TRBJ2-2; CDR3 length: 16; CDR3 protein: CASSIGAGANTGELFF; CDR3 DNA: TGTGCCAGTAGTATAGGAGCGGGGGCTAACACCGGGGAGCTGTTTTTT
D gene: TRBD1; clone size: -; V gene: TRBV7-2; J gene: TRBJ2-1; CDR3 length: 16; CDR3 protein: CASSLVWTGGSNEQFF; CDR3 DNA: TGTGCCAGCAGCTTAGTTTGGACAGGGGGCTCGAATGAGCAGTTCTTC